This record covers a single T cell receptor (beta chain). Antigen: not known. Treatment: approximately nine-day PBMC culture with coronavirus spike peptide pools or control peptides (ViraFEST assay). Per germline, CDR1 LGHDT and CDR2 YNNKEL (reference sequence). The CDR3 loop spans 13 amino acids. V was trimmed by 4 bases and J by 5 bases, leaving 9 bases between them. The Oncomine TCR Beta short-read assay was applied to DNA of cultured CD4+ T cells. In this case, cultured CD4+ T cells provided the extracted genomic DNA. TCRdb passed the PCR reads through MiXCR, listing each CDR3 protein once. Of under 20,000 distinct CDR3 sequences listed, approximately 71% are singletons. This specimen belongs to a study of vaccination and CD4 T cells after COVID-19. Study results and caveats: Going from about 22 to 38, median SARS-CoV-2-reactive clonotypes did not rise significantly.

The sample comprised CD4+ T cells from blood, cultured in vitro. The chain combines TRBV3-1 with TRBJ2-1, with D possibly being TRBD2 (5 bases). The source is a human donor who had recovered from COVID-19. The CDR3 nucleotides are TGTGCCAGCAGCCGAGGGCGGCACAATGAGCAGTTCTTC. It codes for CASSRGRHNEQFF.